The present TCR beta chain was sequenced within a study of cytomegalovirus exposure and HLA in healthy donors. Study-wide findings and caveats: Later on, a genetic analysis was performed. It linked a missense variant in DCLRE1C with V- and J-gene trimming of TCR beta. For presence/absence analyses, sequencing depth was assumed to be roughly uniform across donors. Researchers reported in a later analysis that common viral pathogens appeared linked to several top clusters.

It was with 60 Vbeta and 13 Jbeta primers that the PCR ran. This table comes from immunoSEQ multiplex PCR, and its TCRdb copy is limited to in-frame clones, with some not included. The sample lists 55,000 to 75,000 clones, about 63% seen once, with around 17% in the top ten. With 3 bases removed from V and 5 bases from J, the gap between germline ends came to 2 bases. CDR1 MNHNS and CDR2 SASEGT come from the germline V gene. This CDR3 has 12 residues. With regard to this clone: What it binds is not known.

The TCR sequence derives from a man aged 40-55 years in good health and CMV-seropositive. The chain recombines TRBV6-1 with TRBJ1-6; D gene unclear. The sequenced sample was PBMCs. CDR3 amino acids: CASSDNNSPLHF. CDR3 DNA: TGTGCCAGCAGTGACAATAATTCACCCCTCCACTTT.